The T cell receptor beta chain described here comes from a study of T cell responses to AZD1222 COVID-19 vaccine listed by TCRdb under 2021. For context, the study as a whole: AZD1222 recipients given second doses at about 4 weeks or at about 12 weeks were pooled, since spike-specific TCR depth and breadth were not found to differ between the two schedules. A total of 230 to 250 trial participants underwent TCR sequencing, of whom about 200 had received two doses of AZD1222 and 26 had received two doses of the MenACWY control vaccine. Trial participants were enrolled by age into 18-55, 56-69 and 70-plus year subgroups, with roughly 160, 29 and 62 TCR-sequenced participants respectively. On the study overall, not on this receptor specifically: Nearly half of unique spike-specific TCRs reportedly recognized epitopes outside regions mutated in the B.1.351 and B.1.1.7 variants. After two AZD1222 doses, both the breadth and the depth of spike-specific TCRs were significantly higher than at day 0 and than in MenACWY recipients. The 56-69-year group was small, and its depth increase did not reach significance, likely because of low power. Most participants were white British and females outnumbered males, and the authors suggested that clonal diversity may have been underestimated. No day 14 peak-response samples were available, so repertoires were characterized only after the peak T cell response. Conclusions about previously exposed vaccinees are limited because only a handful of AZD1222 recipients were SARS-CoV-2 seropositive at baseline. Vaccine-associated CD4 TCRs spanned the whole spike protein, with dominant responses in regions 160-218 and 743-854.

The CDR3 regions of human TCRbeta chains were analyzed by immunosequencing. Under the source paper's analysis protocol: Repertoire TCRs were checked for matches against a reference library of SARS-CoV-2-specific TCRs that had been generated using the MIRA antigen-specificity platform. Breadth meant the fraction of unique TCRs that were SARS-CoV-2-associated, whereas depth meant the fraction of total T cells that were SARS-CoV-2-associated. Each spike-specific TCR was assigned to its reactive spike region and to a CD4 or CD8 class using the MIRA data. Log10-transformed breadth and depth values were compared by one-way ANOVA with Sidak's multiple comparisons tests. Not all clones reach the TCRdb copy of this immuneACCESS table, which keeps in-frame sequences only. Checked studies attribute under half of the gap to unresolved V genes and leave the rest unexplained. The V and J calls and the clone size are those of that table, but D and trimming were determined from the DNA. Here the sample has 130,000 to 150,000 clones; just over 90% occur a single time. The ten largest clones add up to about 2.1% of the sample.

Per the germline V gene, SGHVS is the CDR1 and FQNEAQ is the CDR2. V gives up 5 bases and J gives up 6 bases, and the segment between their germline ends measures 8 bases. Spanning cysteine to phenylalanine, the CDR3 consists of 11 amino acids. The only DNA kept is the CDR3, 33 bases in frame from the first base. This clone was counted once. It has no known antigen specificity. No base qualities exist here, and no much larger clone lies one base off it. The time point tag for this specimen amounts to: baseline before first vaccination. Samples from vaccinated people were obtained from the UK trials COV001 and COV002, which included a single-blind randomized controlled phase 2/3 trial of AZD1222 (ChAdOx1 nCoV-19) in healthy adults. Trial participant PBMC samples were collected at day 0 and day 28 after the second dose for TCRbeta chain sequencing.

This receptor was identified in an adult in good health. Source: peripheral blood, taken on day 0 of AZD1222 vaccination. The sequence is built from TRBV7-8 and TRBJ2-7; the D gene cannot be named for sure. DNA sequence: TGTGCCAGCAGCCCGATATCCGAGCAGTACTTC. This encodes CASSPISEQYF.